One and the same sample provided the 17 T cell receptor beta chains below, sequenced in a study of post-analysis software for immune sequencing data. Study-level findings and limits: Relative to controls, patients had 4 or 5 TRBV segments at higher frequency, with TRBV5-6, TRBV5-1 and TRBV20-1 among these.

Unique-molecular-identifier-tagged TCR beta cDNA libraries were used. TCRdb fed the PCR reads into MiXCR, producing one record per CDR3 protein. This sample carries about 540,000 distinct CDR3 sequences, roughly 34% of them seen once, and the ten largest clones take around 6.1%. For these TCRs, the target antigens are not known. The sequenced sample consisted of blood. The receptor source for this set is a girl aged 2-17 years with multiple sclerosis.

The chain uses TRBV12-5 and TRBJ2-3; TRBD1 might be the D (5 bases). The CDR3 sequence is 12 residues long. The V gene lost 5 bases and the J gene lost 11 bases, with 14 bases spanning the gap. Germline CDR1 is LGHNT and CDR2 is FRNRAP. CDR3 in amino acids: CASGDRLHGQYF. CDR3 DNA sequence: TGTGCTAGTGGTGACAGACTCCATGGGCAGTATTTT.

This clonotype was picked up a small number of times. The V and J genes are TRBV20-1 and TRBJ2-5, with 11 bases lining up with TRBD2. V lost 3 bases and J lost 2; bases outside the gene matches: 8. CDR1 is DFQATT and CDR2 is SNEGSKA in the germline V gene (reference sequence). The CDR3 spans 16 residues. This chain's CDR3 is CSASSVAGGPQETQYF. As DNA, the CDR3 is TGCAGTGCTAGCTCCGTAGCGGGGGGGCCACAAGAGACCCAGTACTTC.

V usage is TRBV27 and J usage is TRBJ2-7, with D possibly matching TRBD1 (6 bases). CDR3 length: 13 amino acids. The V and J ends lost 1 base and 7 bases respectively, with 11 bases between them. Germline V gene sequence: CDR1 MNHEY, CDR2 SMNVEV (reference sequence). The DNA of the CDR3 is TGTGCCAGCAGTTTATATTCAGGGGATGAGCAGTACTTC. This encodes CASSLYSGDEQYF.

At least ten counts were recorded for this clonotype. V usage is TRBV12-3 or TRBV12-4 and J usage is TRBJ2-5, with 7 bases fitting TRBD2. This CDR3 spans 15 amino acids. The J segment lost 4 bases and the V segment lost 7 bases, leaving 12 bases of the junction unmatched. The CDR3 spells CASTLGGSLGETQYF. As DNA, the CDR3 is TGTGCCAGCACATTGGGGGGGAGTTTAGGAGAGACCCAGTACTTC.

There are a few counts of this clonotype. The V call is TRBV11-2, the J call TRBJ2-3, with D tentatively TRBD2 (6 bases). The V end lost 3 bases, the J end lost 4 bases, and 8 bases lay between the germline ends. The CDR3 has 13 amino acids. The V gene's germline CDR1 is SGHAT and CDR2 FQNNGV. CDR3 nucleotide sequence: TGTGCCAGCAGCTTTAGCGGTTCAGATACGCAGTATTTT. Residues: CASSFSGSDTQYF.

The rearrangement uses TRBV3-1 and TRBJ2-5; 7 nucleotides align to TRBD2. V dropped 2 bases and J dropped 3; count of bases not matched to a gene: 3. This CDR3 spans 14 amino acids. Germline V gives CDR1 LGHDT, CDR2 YNNKEL (reference sequence). CDR3 DNA: TGTGCCAGCAGCCAACCGGGACTAAAAGAGACCCAGTACTTC. It yields the protein CASSQPGLKETQYF.

The rearrangement uses TRBV4-1 and TRBJ1-6; weak D call: TRBD1 (6 bases). Germline CDR1 and CDR2: MGHRA and YSYEKL. This CDR3 comprises 15 residues. V was shortened by 4 bases and J by 10 bases, with 17 bases between the two germline ends. The DNA of the CDR3 is TGCGCCAGCAGCCCGAGCAGGGGAATGCGGTCACCCCTCCACTTT. Encoded protein: CASSPSRGMRSPLHF.

In its sample, this clonotype was seen a few times. The chain recombines TRBV7-2 with TRBJ2-5; a possible D gene is TRBD1 (5 bases). Per germline, CDR1 SGHTA and CDR2 FQGNSA. The V end lost 5 bases, the J end lost 2 bases, and 12 bases lay between the germline ends. The CDR3 runs to 14 residues. The CDR3 is CASSQGAYQETQYF. The CDR3 bases are TGTGCCAGCAGCCAAGGGGCCTATCAAGAGACCCAGTACTTC.

The gene calls are TRBV6-5 and TRBJ1-6; D not resolved. This CDR3 comprises 16 residues. Looked up from germline, CDR1 is MNHEY and CDR2 is SVGAGI. Trimming took off 4 bases at V and 9 bases at J, with 19 bases between the two ends. DNA for the CDR3: TGTGCCAGCAGTTCCACCACATCCGGAGGTAGTTCACCCCTCCACTTT. This translates into CASSSTTSGGSSPLHF.

V usage is TRBV6-6 and J usage is TRBJ2-6, with D perhaps matching TRBD1 (5 bases). Trimming stripped 7 bases from V and 0 bases from J, with 10 bases between. The germline CDR1 and CDR2 sequences are MNHNY and SVGAGI (reference sequence). CDR3 size: 15 residues. As DNA, the CDR3 is TGTGCCAGCACCAAACAGGACTCTGGGGCCAACGTCCTGACTTTC. Encoded protein: CASTKQDSGANVLTF.

The chain employs TRBV20-1 and TRBJ2-6; no reliable D call. Germline lookup yields CDR1 DFQATT and CDR2 SNEGSKA (reference sequence). This CDR3 has 14 residues. CDR3 region: CCLRPRSGANVLTF. The CDR3 coding sequence is TGCTGTCTAAGGCCTCGCTCTGGGGCCAACGTCCTGACTTTC.

This clonotype was counted only a few times. The gene calls are TRBV20-1 and TRBJ2-7; 9 bases agree with TRBD1. The germline gives CDR1 DFQATT, CDR2 SNEGSKA (reference sequence). Unmatched junction bases numbered 12, after V lost 5 bases and J lost 7 bases. The CDR3 has 14 amino acids. CDR3 DNA sequence: TGCAGTGCTCTTACCGGGACAGGGTATAGTGAGCAGTACTTC. Amino acids: CSALTGTGYSEQYF.

This chain joins TRBV4-1 and TRBJ2-3; 15 bases fit TRBD2. Germline V gene lookup returns CDR1 MGHRA and CDR2 YSYEKL. CDR3 length: 20 amino acids. V lost 2 bases and J lost 2; bases outside the gene matches: 11. CDR3 sequence: CASSQRGTSGGTPNTDTQYF. The CDR3 nucleotides read TGCGCCAGCAGCCAACGCGGGACTAGCGGGGGGACTCCTAACACAGATACGCAGTATTTT.

V is TRBV12-3 or TRBV12-4 and J is TRBJ1-4, with 8 positions matching TRBD1. V lost 4 bases, J lost 8 bases, and 6 bases stayed unmatched. This CDR3 region has 14 residues. This CDR3 reads CASSSTGANEKLFF. In DNA, the CDR3 is TGTGCCAGCAGTTCGACAGGGGCGAACGAAAAACTGTTTTTT.

The chain links TRBV10-3 to TRBJ2-4, with unresolved D. V was trimmed by 4 bases and J by 13 bases, leaving 11 bases between them. CDR3 size: 11 residues. CDR1 is ENHRY, CDR2 SYGVKD, per germline. The CDR3 protein is CAISGGNEQYF. The CDR3 nucleotides read TGTGCCATCAGTGGCGGTAATGAGCAGTACTTC.

In its sample, this clonotype was seen a few times. The J gene is TRBJ1-1, the V gene TRBV29-1; TRBD1 is a possible D gene (6 bases). The CDR3 spans 14 residues. Trimming took 5 bases from V and 1 from J, leaving 14 bases between them. Germline assignment: CDR1 SQVTM and CDR2 ANQGSEA. Here the CDR3 DNA reads TGCAGCGTTACGGGAGGAGGGGGGAACACTGAAGCTTTCTTT. Protein: CSVTGGGGNTEAFF.

The chain couples TRBV27 to TRBJ1-1, with unresolved D. The CDR3 covers 15 residues. Germline values: CDR1 MNHEY, CDR2 SMNVEV (reference sequence). Trimming shortened V by 0 bases and J by 5 bases, and 13 bases separated the two germline ends. CDR3 amino acids: CASSLSFLVRTEAFF. CDR3 nucleotide sequence: TGTGCCAGCAGTTTATCTTTCCTGGTTCGGACTGAAGCTTTCTTT.